This record concerns one T cell receptor (beta chain) sequence. Antigen specificity is unknown. The data originate from a study of OX40 agonist ivuxolimab in advanced cancers. For the study at large: The dose-escalation cohort was approximately 80% male, with a mean age of about 56 years, ranging roughly 20 to 90. Study-wide results and limits: The average count of expanded clones was higher among CD8+ T cells than among CD4+.

The repertoire was sequenced with immunoSEQ multiplex PCR; TCRdb's copy has only in-frame clones and lacks some. The data show about 120,000 clones, approximately 92% seen once. Prior autoimmune disease or systemic immunosuppression barred patients. The CDR3 is 14 residues long. Germline CDR1 and CDR2: MNHNS and SASEGT. The V end was cut by 3 bases, the J end by 3 bases, with 12 bases between. This receptor was obtained from an adult with an advanced solid tumor such as melanoma, head and neck, liver or kidney cancer. Material: CD4+ or CD8+ T cells sorted from blood, obtained in a trial of the OX40 agonist ivuxolimab. V usage is TRBV6-1 and J usage is TRBJ2-7, with D possibly TRBD1 on 5 matching bases. CDR3 in DNA: TGTGCCAGCAGTGACCCGGCTAGGGGCTACGAGCAGTACTTC. Its protein product is CASSDPARGYEQYF.